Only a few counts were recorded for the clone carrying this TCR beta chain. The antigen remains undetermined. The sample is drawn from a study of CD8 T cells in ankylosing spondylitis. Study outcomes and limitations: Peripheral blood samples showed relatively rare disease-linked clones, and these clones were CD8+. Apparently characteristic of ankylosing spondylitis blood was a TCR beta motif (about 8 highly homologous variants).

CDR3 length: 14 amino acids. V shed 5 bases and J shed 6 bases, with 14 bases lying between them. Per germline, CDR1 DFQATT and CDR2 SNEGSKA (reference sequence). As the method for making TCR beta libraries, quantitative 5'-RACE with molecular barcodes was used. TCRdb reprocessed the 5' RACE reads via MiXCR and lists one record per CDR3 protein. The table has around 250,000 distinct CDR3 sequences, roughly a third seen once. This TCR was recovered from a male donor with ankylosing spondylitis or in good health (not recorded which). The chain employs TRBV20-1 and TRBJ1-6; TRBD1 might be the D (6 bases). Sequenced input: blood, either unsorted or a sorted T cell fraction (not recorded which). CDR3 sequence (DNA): TGCAGTGCTGAGGGGGGCGCGGGTAATTCACCCCTCCACTTT. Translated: CSAEGGAGNSPLHF.